This paragraph reports one TCR beta chain. The sample originates from a study of blood T cell repertoires in COVID-19. Using immunoSEQ multiplex PCR, the repertoire was profiled, and TCRdb retains in-frame clones only, with some absent. Of around 120,000 clones listed, approximately 84% are singletons. Germline lookup yields CDR1 WSHSY and CDR2 SAAADI. CDR3 length: 11 residues. With 6 bases removed from V and 7 bases from J, the gap between germline ends came to 6 bases. This sequence was found in a man in his 70s with active or convalescent COVID-19. The sequenced sample was peripheral blood. The rearrangement links TRBV10-2 to TRBJ2-2; D gene ambiguous. The CDR3 loop reads CASRKYGELFF. Here the CDR3 DNA reads TGCGCCAGCAGAAAATACGGGGAGCTGTTTTTT.